One sample yielded the 10 T cell receptor beta chains listed below, sequenced in a study of graft-versus-host responses after intestinal transplantation. Clones were read by immunoSEQ multiplex PCR, and TCRdb kept only the in-frame ones, dropping some. This table has more than 100,000 clones, more than 85% appearing once. The antigens for these receptors are not known. This material consisted of unstimulated CD8+ T cells sorted from spleen or lymph node cells, taken before intestinal transplant. The receptors originated from a human donor who received an intestinal transplant.

The chain recombines TRBV7-9 with TRBJ2-1; D possibly corresponds to TRBD1 (5 bases). The length of the CDR3 is 13 residues. The germline V and J ends were trimmed by 5 bases and 8 bases, with 13 bases remaining between them. CDR1 SEHNR and CDR2 FQNEAQ come from the germline V gene (reference sequence). CDR3 bases: TGTGCCAGCAGCCCAGAAGGGGCGGATGAGCAGTTCTTC. This sequence encodes CASSPEGADEQFF. The variable domain in full, with the rest retrieved from reference TRBV7-9 and TRBJ2-1, is DTGVSQNPRHKITKRGQNVTFRCDPISEHNRLYWYRQTLGQGPEFLTYFQNEAQLEKSRLLSDRFSAERPKGSFSTLEIQRTEQGDSAMYLCASSPEGADEQFFGPGTRLTVL.

V gene TRBV27 combines with J gene TRBJ2-2, with D perhaps matching TRBD1 (5 bases). The CDR3 is 15 residues long. V was pared by 0 bases and J by 0 bases, with 5 bases between. Germline CDR1 and CDR2: MNHEY and SMNVEV (reference sequence). Written as DNA, the CDR3 is TGTGCCAGCAGTTTATCAGGGGCGAACACCGGGGAGCTGTTTTTT. It encodes CASSLSGANTGELFF.

The V gene is TRBV6-1, the J gene TRBJ2-5; either TRBD1 or TRBD2 may supply D (5 bases each). Germline V gives CDR1 MNHNS, CDR2 SASEGT. Trimming took 1 base from V and 7 from J, leaving 16 bases between them. The CDR3 has 15 residues. The CDR3 nucleotides read TGTGCCAGCAGTGAAGGGGGGACCCTATGGGGGACCCAGTACTTC. The encoded protein is CASSEGGTLWGTQYF.

The V gene is TRBV9, the J gene TRBJ2-7, with TRBD1 matching 9 bases. The CDR3 has 16 amino acids. With V trimmed by 4 bases and J by 0 bases, 8 bases remained unmatched. Per the germline V gene, CDR1 is SGDLS and CDR2 is YYNGEE. DNA of the CDR3: TGTGCCAGCAGCCTGACGACAGGGGGGACCTCCTACGAGCAGTACTTC. This encodes CASSLTTGGTSYEQYF.

This clone was recorded only once. The V call is TRBV6-6, the J call TRBJ2-7; D may be TRBD2 (5 bases). The CDR3 extends over 13 amino acids. The ends were cut back, 5 bases at V and 1 base at J, with 9 bases in the middle. Germline V gives CDR1 MNHNY, CDR2 SVGAGI (reference sequence). The CDR3 loop is CASSDPGSYEQYF. The CDR3 DNA reads as TGTGCCAGCAGTGACCCGGGATCCTACGAGCAGTACTTC.

This clone came up once. The chain uses TRBV18 and TRBJ2-5, with 11 positions matching TRBD2. Trimming cost V 5 bases and J 2 bases; bases outside gene matches: 7. Germline-derived CDR1 and CDR2 are KGHSH and LQKENI. The CDR3 runs to 16 residues. Here the CDR3 reads CASSEPGLADQETQYF. As DNA, the CDR3 is TGTGCCAGCTCAGAGCCGGGACTAGCGGATCAAGAGACCCAGTACTTC.

The chain combines TRBV6-1 with TRBJ1-5, with D possibly being TRBD1 (6 bases). V was pared by 1 base and J by 0 bases, with 13 bases between. The CDR3 runs 17 residues. Germline CDR1 MNHNS, CDR2 SASEGT. The CDR3 DNA reads as TGTGCCAGCAGTGAAGTCGGACAGTTTCATAGCAATCAGCCCCAGCATTTT. Its translation is CASSEVGQFHSNQPQHF.

There are a few counts of this clone. The rearrangement uses TRBV9 and TRBJ2-3; no reliable D call. Germline CDR1 SGDLS, CDR2 YYNGEE. CDR3 length: 15 amino acids. V lost 0 bases to trimming and J lost 4 bases, with 12 bases between them. CDR3 residues: CASSVASLWADTQYF. The CDR3 DNA reads TGTGCCAGCAGCGTAGCGTCCCTTTGGGCAGATACGCAGTATTTT.

Points on this clone: The junction shows a germline mismatch at one end, possibly a read error. This chain uses TRBV16 with TRBJ2-5; 7 bases agree with TRBD1. The CDR3 has 15 amino acids. Germline CDR1 and CDR2: KGHSY and FQNENV. The CDR3 DNA follows: TGTGCCAGCTGCCAAGGGACAGCCGATTATGGGACCCAGTACTTC. This codes for CASCQGTADYGTQYF.

This chain connects TRBV19 to TRBJ1-2; TRBD1 matches 7 bases. CDR3 size: 12 residues. Unmatched junction bases numbered 12, after V lost 6 bases and J lost 14 bases. Germline loops: CDR1 LNHDA, CDR2 SQIVND (reference sequence). This CDR3 reads CASSLGGGDETF. The CDR3 DNA reads as TGTGCCAGTAGCCTAGGAGGGGGCGATGAAACCTTC.